This TCR beta chain came from a study of Tregs in tolerant kidney transplant recipients. The study, taken as a whole, reports: No direct test of biological reproducibility was done here. Findings come from small patient numbers and require larger validation.

Unstimulated regulatory T cells (CD4+CD25+CD127-), CD4+CD25- non-regulatory cells, CD4 and CD8 cells were FACS-sorted from thawed PBMCs. After removal of 5 bases from V and 5 bases from J, the junction contained 10 bases not matched to a gene. The length of the CDR3 is 15 residues. Germline-derived CDR1 and CDR2 are SGDLS and YYNGEE. The protocol was immunoSEQ multiplex PCR, while the TCRdb copy is restricted to in-frame clones and leaves out a portion. The data show some 240,000 clones, 80% to 85% seen once. A remark on this clone: What it binds is unknown.

This chain joins TRBV9 and TRBJ2-1; 7 bases are a match to TRBD2. The specimen was CD4+ T cells from blood. The receptor was derived from a human donor in good health. The CDR3 protein is CASSRPSGAHNEQFF. In DNA, the CDR3 is TGTGCCAGCAGTCGTCCTAGCGGCGCCCACAATGAGCAGTTCTTC.